Presented here are 7 T cell receptor beta chains from one specimen sequenced in a study of a mutant IDH1 vaccine in newly diagnosed glioma. Which antigens these TCRs recognize remains unknown. The protocol was immunoSEQ multiplex PCR, while the TCRdb copy is restricted to in-frame clones and leaves out a portion. The sample consists of about 56,000 clones, 80% to 90% of them appearing once. Noted time point: week 35, safety follow-up. The study gave 300 ug of mutant IDH1 20-mer peptide per vaccine dose, with topical imiquimod. Sequences were derived from PBMCs, sampled from a glioma patient whose treatment included an IDH1 peptide vaccine. These TCRs come from a man aged 40-49 years with glioma.

The V call is TRBV28, the J call TRBJ2-7; D might be TRBD1 (6 bases). V gave up 10 bases and J gave up 2 bases, with 12 bases separating them. In germline, CDR1 is MDHEN, CDR2 SYDVKM. CDR3 length: 12 amino acids. This chain's CDR3 is CAIRTATYEQYF. Written as DNA, the CDR3 is TGTGCCATCAGGACAGCTACCTACGAGCAGTACTTC.

This CDR3 reads CASKNKRTGEHEQYF. Written as DNA, the CDR3 is TGTGCCAGTAAAAATAAACGGACAGGGGAACACGAGCAGTACTTC. The chain is built from TRBV19 and TRBJ2-7, with TRBD1 matching over 9 bases. J was trimmed by 5 bases and V by 7 bases; bases with no gene match: 12. This CDR3 has 15 amino acids. From germline, CDR1 is LNHDA and CDR2 SQIVND (reference sequence).

The V call is TRBV6-6, the J call TRBJ2-7, with 11 bases fitting TRBD2. The V gene's germline CDR1 is MNHNY and CDR2 SVGAGI (reference sequence). There are 15 residues in the CDR3. Trimming at V came to 4 bases and at J to 0 bases, leaving 2 bases not matched to a gene. CDR3 residues: CASSWTSGPSYEQYF. In DNA, the CDR3 is TGTGCCAGCAGTTGGACTAGCGGGCCCTCCTACGAGCAGTACTTC.

The V call is TRBV19, the J call TRBJ1-1; 7 bases fit TRBD1. Trimming took 3 bases from V and 0 from J; bases not matched to a gene: 7. CDR1 is LNHDA and CDR2 is SQIVND in the germline V gene (reference sequence). The CDR3 sequence is 16 residues long. CDR3 sequence (DNA): TGTGCCAGTAGTATGAACCGGGGACAGCTGAACACTGAAGCTTTCTTT. This encodes CASSMNRGQLNTEAFF.

The gene calls are TRBV7-2 and TRBJ1-1, with TRBD1 identical over 8 bases. In germline, CDR1 is SGHTA, CDR2 FQGNSA. V dropped 4 bases and J dropped 6; count of bases not matched to a gene: 1. The CDR3 consists of 12 residues. The CDR3 reads CASSSQGAEAFF. CDR3 bases: TGTGCCAGCAGCTCACAGGGGGCTGAAGCTTTCTTT.

The V and J genes are TRBV28 and TRBJ2-2; the D gene could be TRBD1 or TRBD2 (6 bases each). The CDR3 sequence is 13 residues long. V was pared by 5 bases and J by 8 bases, with 12 bases between. CDR1 is MDHEN, CDR2 SYDVKM, per germline. The CDR3 loop reads CASSIRGRGELFF. The DNA of the CDR3 is TGTGCCAGCAGTATCCGGGGGCGGGGGGAGCTGTTTTTT.

With respect to this clone: The limits of the CDR3 on the DNA are not certain, so only TCRdb's listed CDR3 is given. This chain links TRBV2 with TRBJ1-2; the table's D gene call, TRBD1, was not cross checked with the DNA. With termini counted, the CDR3 has 14 amino acids. The germline V gene encodes CDR1 SNHLY and CDR2 FYNNEI. The CDR3 is CASILDTLDYGYTF.